This T cell receptor beta chain is from a study of PD-L1 blockade in urothelial cancer. Study overall: Samples came from 3 weeks, at the second dose, and 6 weeks into treatment.

The diagnosis in patients was locally advanced or metastatic urothelial carcinoma. Germline-derived CDR1 and CDR2 are SGHVS and FNYEAQ. The CDR3 consists of 15 residues. Trimming took 6 bases from V and 1 from J; bases not matched to a gene: 4. The assay was immunoSEQ multiplex PCR, and TCRdb's table has in-frame clones only and misses some. The sample has some 51,000 clones; approximately 83% are singletons. V gene TRBV7-6 combines with J gene TRBJ2-2, with TRBD2 matching 8 bases. Source: PBMCs, taken around atezolizumab (anti-PD-L1) treatment. This sequence originates from a man aged 60-69 years with urothelial cancer. The CDR3 loop is CASSSRGGNTGELFF. In DNA, the CDR3 is TGTGCCAGCAGTTCCCGGGGGGGGAACACCGGGGAGCTGTTTTTT.